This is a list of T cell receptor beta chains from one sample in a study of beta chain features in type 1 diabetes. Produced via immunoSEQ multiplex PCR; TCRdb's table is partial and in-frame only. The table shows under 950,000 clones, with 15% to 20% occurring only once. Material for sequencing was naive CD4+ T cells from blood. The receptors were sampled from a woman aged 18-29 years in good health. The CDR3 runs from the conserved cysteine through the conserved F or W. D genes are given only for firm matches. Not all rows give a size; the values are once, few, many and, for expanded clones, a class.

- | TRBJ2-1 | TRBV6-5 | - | CASSYTNPLGGEQFF | TGTGCCAGCAGTTACACCAACCCTCTAGGGGGTGAGCAGTTCTTC
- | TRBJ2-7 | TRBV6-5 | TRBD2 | CASQNSGRSYEQYF | TGTGCCAGCCAGAATAGCGGGAGGTCCTACGAGCAGTACTTC
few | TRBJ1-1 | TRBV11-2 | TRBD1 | CASSQTSDRGSGAFF | TGTGCCAGCAGCCAAACGAGCGACAGGGGGTCTGGAGCTTTCTTT
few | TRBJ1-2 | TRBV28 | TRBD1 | CASSLARDSLNYGYTF | TGTGCCAGCAGTTTGGCCCGGGACAGCCTAAACTATGGCTACACCTTC
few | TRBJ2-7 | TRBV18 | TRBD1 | CASSPRTGAGSYEQYF | TGTGCCAGCTCACCACGGACAGGGGCAGGATCCTACGAGCAGTACTTC
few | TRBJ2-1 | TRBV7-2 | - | CASSLRSYNEQFF | TGTGCCAGCAGCTTGAGGTCCTACAATGAGCAGTTCTTC
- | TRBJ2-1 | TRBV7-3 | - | CASSLIHEGNEQFF | TGTGCCAGCAGCTTAATTCATGAGGGCAATGAGCAGTTCTTC
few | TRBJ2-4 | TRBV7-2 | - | CASSLVSGQNIQYF | TGTGCCAGCAGCTTAGTTAGCGGCCAAAACATTCAGTACTTC
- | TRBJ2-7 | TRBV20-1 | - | CSARGVYEQYF | TGCAGTGCTAGGGGGGTATACGAGCAGTACTTC
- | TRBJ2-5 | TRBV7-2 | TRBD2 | CASSWVGEGQETQYF | TGTGCCAGCAGCTGGGTGGGGGAGGGGCAAGAGACCCAGTACTTC
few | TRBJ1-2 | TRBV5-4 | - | CASSRDSSRGYGYTF | TGTGCCAGCAGTAGAGACTCCTCACGGGGCTATGGCTACACCTTC
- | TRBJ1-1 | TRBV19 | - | CASSRMVGPEAFF | TGTGCCAGTAGTCGCATGGTGGGCCCTGAAGCTTTCTTT
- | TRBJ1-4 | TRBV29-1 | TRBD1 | CSVLKTGTAEKLFF | TGCAGCGTTCTGAAGACCGGGACAGCAGAAAAACTGTTTTTT
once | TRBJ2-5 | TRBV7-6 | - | CASSLAYEGETQYF | TGTGCCAGCAGCTTAGCGTACGAGGGGGAGACCCAGTACTTC
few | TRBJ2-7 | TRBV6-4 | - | CASISGEVSYEQYF | TGTGCCAGCATTTCGGGGGAGGTCTCCTACGAGCAGTACTTC
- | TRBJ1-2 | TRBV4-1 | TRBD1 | CASSPPGQINYGYTF | TGCGCCAGCAGCCCTCCGGGACAGATTAACTATGGCTACACCTTC